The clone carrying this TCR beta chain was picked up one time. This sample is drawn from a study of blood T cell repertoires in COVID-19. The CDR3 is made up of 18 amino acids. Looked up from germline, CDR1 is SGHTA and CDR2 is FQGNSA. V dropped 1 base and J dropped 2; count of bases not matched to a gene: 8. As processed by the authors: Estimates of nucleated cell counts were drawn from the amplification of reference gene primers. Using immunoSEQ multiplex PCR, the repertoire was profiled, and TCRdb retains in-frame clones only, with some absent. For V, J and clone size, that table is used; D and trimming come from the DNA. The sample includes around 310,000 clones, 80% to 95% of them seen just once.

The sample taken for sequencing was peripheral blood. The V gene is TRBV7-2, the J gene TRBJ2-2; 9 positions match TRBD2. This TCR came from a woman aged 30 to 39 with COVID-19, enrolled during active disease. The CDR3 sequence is CASSLVVSGRGNTGELFF. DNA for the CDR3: TGTGCCAGCAGCTTAGTTGTTAGCGGGAGAGGTAACACCGGGGAGCTGTTTTTT.